The sequence of this TCR beta chain was determined in a study of T cell responses to AZD1222 COVID-19 vaccine. Findings and limits, study-wide: Dominant at 160-218 and 743-854, vaccine-associated CD4 TCRs also spanned spike. Females made up more of the donors, who were largely white British, and clonal diversity may have come out too low. Two AZD1222 doses significantly raised spike-specific TCR breadth and depth over controls. Reportedly, nearly half of unique spike TCRs recognized epitopes outside B.1.351/B.1.1.7 mutations.

Of note for this clone: Its cognate antigen is unknown.

The V end was cut by 3 bases, the J end by 6 bases, with 15 bases between. The length of the CDR3 is 14 residues. Germline V gene data show CDR1 as ENHRY and CDR2 as SYGVKD. Only in-frame clones appear in the TCRdb table, and some are missing; sequencing was by immunoSEQ multiplex PCR. The profile shows tens of thousands of clones, roughly nine tenths of them singletons. The chain couples TRBV10-3 to TRBJ2-7, with D possibly being TRBD1 (6 bases). This sequence was found in an adult in good health. This sample comprised peripheral blood, obtained on day 0 of AZD1222 vaccination. The CDR3 DNA follows: TGTGCCATCAGTGAACTGGGGGCGAGTAGCGAGCAGTACTTC. It codes for CAISELGASSEQYF.